One sample yielded the 29 T cell receptor beta chains listed below, sequenced in a study of T cells in Graves' hyperthyroidism and ophthalmopathy. Authors of the study amplified TCR beta CDR3 regions from RNA transcripts. Carried out on the TCR CDR3, a first-round RT-PCR used the HTBI primer set. TCRdb independently ran MiXCR on the multiplex PCR reads; one entry per CDR3 protein. This sample carries approximately 640,000 distinct CDR3 sequences, nearly 45% of them seen once, and the ten largest clones take less than 9%. Sequenced: peripheral blood or thyroid tissue (not recorded which). All receptors come from an adult man with Graves' disease, either hyperthyroidism or ophthalmopathy (not recorded which).

This clonotype occurred many times. The chain couples TRBV19 to TRBJ2-7; D is undetermined. V lost 10 bases and J 3 bases, leaving 10 bases between the germline ends. CDR1 is LNHDA, CDR2 SQIVND, per germline (reference sequence). The CDR3 covers 11 residues. CDR3 nucleotide sequence: TGTGCCACGCGGAGCTACTACGAGCAGTACTTC. This sequence encodes CATRSYYEQYF.

This chain joins TRBV7-2 and TRBJ2-7; either TRBD1 or TRBD2 may supply D (6 bases each). Per germline, CDR1 SGHTA and CDR2 FQGNSA. With 7 bases removed from V and 0 bases from J, the gap between germline ends came to 13 bases. The CDR3 runs 14 residues. CDR3 region: CASKLAGHSYEQYF. CDR3 DNA: TGTGCCAGCAAACTTGCGGGACACTCCTACGAGCAGTACTTC.

Comment on this clonotype: This may arise from a read error, as a much more abundant clone is one base away. V is TRBV7-9 and J is TRBJ1-6; D unclear. V was trimmed by 6 bases and J by 12 bases, leaving 15 bases between them. The CDR3 is 13 residues long. CDR1 is SEHNR, CDR2 FQNEAQ, per germline (reference sequence). Here the CDR3 reads CASSLSSYLPLHF. CDR3 sequence (DNA): TGTGCCAGCAGTCTTTCTTCTTATTTACCCCTCCACTTT.

This rearrangement joins TRBV10-3 to TRBJ1-5; D is ambiguous. This CDR3 spans 15 amino acids. Germline CDR1 ENHRY, CDR2 SYGVKD. V dropped 8 bases and J dropped 0 bases, with 14 bases sitting between them. The CDR3 spells CAIREQLYSNQPQHF. CDR3 coding DNA: TGTGCCATCCGCGAACAGCTCTATAGCAATCAGCCCCAGCATTTT.

Turning to this clonotype: A much larger clone is a single base away; this may be a read error. J is TRBJ2-7 and V is TRBV24-1, with unresolved D. This CDR3 has 16 amino acids. Germline V gene sequence: CDR1 KGHDR, CDR2 SFDVKD. CDR3 region: CAISPEDVLSSYEQYF. CDR3 nucleotide sequence: TGTGCCATCAGTCCAGAGGATGTCCTGAGCTCCTACGAGCAGTACTTC.

This clonotype was recorded many times. This rearrangement joins TRBV19 to TRBJ1-6; D is possibly TRBD1 (6 bases). Deletions cut 4 bases from V and 5 bases from J, with 18 bases between. The CDR3 has 17 amino acids. CDR1 LNHDA and CDR2 SQIVND come from the germline V gene (reference sequence). Here the CDR3 DNA reads TGTGCCAGTAGTACACTGATGGGGCAGGGGCATAATTCACCCCTCCACTTT. Residues: CASSTLMGQGHNSPLHF. Together with reference TRBV19 and TRBJ1-6, the CDR3 gives the full variable domain: DGGITQSPKYLFRKEGQNVTLSCEQNLNHDAMYWYRQDPGQGLRLIYYSQIVNDFQKGDIAEGYSVSREKKESFPLTVTSAQKNPTAFYLCASSTLMGQGHNSPLHFGNGTRLTVT.

The chain carries TRBV7-8 and TRBJ1-6, with 8 bases fitting TRBD1. The CDR3 length is 15 residues. Trimming cost V 5 bases and J 6 bases; bases outside gene matches: 6. From germline, CDR1 is SGHVS and CDR2 FQNEAQ. DNA of the CDR3: TGTGCCAGCAGCCCTGGACAGGGTATTAATTCACCCCTCCACTTT. Its protein is CASSPGQGINSPLHF.

CDR3 loop: CASSLTGGWNTEAFF. CDR3 sequence (DNA): TGCGCCAGCAGCTTGACGGGAGGATGGAACACTGAAGCTTTCTTT. This chain connects TRBV5-1 to TRBJ1-1; D remains unclear. Germline CDR1 is SGHRS and CDR2 is YFSETQ. Trimming stripped 1 base from V and 1 base from J, with 11 bases between. This CDR3 contains 15 residues.

The chain employs TRBV7-2 and TRBJ2-3; 9 bases line up with TRBD2. The CDR3 consists of 15 residues. Germline CDR1 reads SGHTA; CDR2 reads FQGNSA. J was trimmed by 2 bases and V by 7 bases; bases with no gene match: 7. This CDR3 reads CASTLAGHSTDTQYF. As DNA, the CDR3 is TGTGCCAGCACTCTAGCGGGGCATTCCACAGATACGCAGTATTTT.

This clonotype was counted ten times or more. This chain joins TRBV6-1 and TRBJ1-2, with D possibly being TRBD1 (5 bases). Germline CDR1 MNHNS, CDR2 SASEGT. V lost 1 base to trimming and J lost 3 bases, with 12 bases between them. There are 15 residues in the CDR3. The CDR3 coding sequence is TGTGCCAGCAGTGAAGAAGACAGCCTCTACTATGGCTACACCTTC. Encoded protein: CASSEEDSLYYGYTF.

The table lists this clonotype with a few counts. This CDR3 is CASRAGTGGIHNSPLHF. The CDR3 nucleotides are TGTGCCAGCAGAGCCGGGACAGGGGGGATTCATAATTCACCCCTCCACTTT. The chain combines TRBV6-1 with TRBJ1-6; 11 nucleotides line up with TRBD1. The germline gives CDR1 MNHNS, CDR2 SASEGT. This CDR3 region has 17 residues. The junction had 9 bases not matched to a gene; V was cut back by 6 bases and J by 5 bases.

J is TRBJ2-7 and V is TRBV24-1, with 9 positions matching TRBD2. V dropped 5 bases and J dropped 5; count of bases not matched to a gene: 6. The CDR3 contains 14 residues. CDR1 and CDR2 (germline): KGHDR, SFDVKD. The CDR3, as DNA: TGTGCCACCAGTGCCGCGGGAGGGGAGGACGAGCAGTACTTC. It codes for CATSAAGGEDEQYF.

This clonotype was seen at least ten times. This chain joins TRBV10-3 and TRBJ1-1; 9 bases map to TRBD1. Germline-derived CDR1 and CDR2 are ENHRY and SYGVKD. The CDR3 covers 13 residues. J lost 4 bases, V lost 11 bases, and 8 bases had no gene match. This CDR3 reads CASQGASGTEAFF. In DNA, the CDR3 is TGTGCCTCACAGGGGGCGAGTGGCACTGAAGCTTTCTTT.

This chain connects TRBV2 to TRBJ1-4; a possible D gene is TRBD1 (6 bases). Germline-derived CDR1 and CDR2 are SNHLY and FYNNEI. Trimming shortened V by 7 bases and J by 0 bases, and 12 bases separated the two germline ends. The CDR3 is 15 amino acids. CDR3 region: CASKGGPTTNEKLFF. CDR3 coding DNA: TGTGCCAGCAAGGGGGGCCCCACAACTAATGAAAAACTGTTTTTT.

This clonotype was counted many times. J is TRBJ1-2 and V is TRBV10-3, with a tentative D call TRBD1 (6 bases). Trimming removed 2 bases from V and 3 bases from J, with 10 bases in between. CDR1 ENHRY and CDR2 SYGVKD come from the germline V gene. This CDR3 has 14 residues. In DNA, the CDR3 is TGTGCCATCAGTGAGAACCAGGGGCACTATGGCTACACCTTC. Translated, it gives CAISENQGHYGYTF.

This clonotype was seen ten or more times. Because the CDR3's place on the DNA is in doubt, the DNA is left out and the CDR3 is given as listed by TCRdb. The gene calls are TRBV12-3 or TRBV12-4 and TRBJ2-5. The CDR3 numbers 13 amino acids, ends counted. CDR3 sequence: CASSSSGIETQYF.

V usage is TRBV5-1 and J usage is TRBJ1-4; D call uncertain. The V end was cut by 6 bases, the J end by 4 bases, with 16 bases between. Germline V lookup: CDR1 SGHRS, CDR2 YFSETQ. The CDR3 runs to 15 residues. CDR3 nucleotides: TGCGCCAGCACCCCGGACGGAAGTTTTAATGAAAAACTGTTTTTT. This codes for CASTPDGSFNEKLFF.

Details on this clonotype: In this CDR3 the conserved last residue, phenylalanine or tryptophan, is missing, so a read error is likely. The limits of the CDR3 on the DNA are not certain, so only TCRdb's listed CDR3 is given. The chain carries TRBV29-1 and TRBJ1-4. Germline CDR1 reads SQVTM; CDR2 reads ANQGSEA. The CDR3 length is 9 residues, termini included. The CDR3 loop is CSVVEQWNY.

The chain is built from TRBV7-3 and TRBJ1-1, with D possibly being TRBD1 (6 bases). The V end lost 3 bases, the J end lost 5 bases, and 16 bases lay between the germline ends. This CDR3 has 15 residues. In germline, CDR1 is SGHTA, CDR2 FQGTGA. The chain's CDR3 is CASSLAVRGRTEAFF. Here the CDR3 DNA reads TGTGCCAGCAGCTTGGCGGTCAGGGGAAGGACTGAAGCTTTCTTT.

This clonotype was observed a few times. V and J are TRBV5-1 and TRBJ1-1; D is uncertain. CDR1 and CDR2 (germline): SGHRS, YFSETQ. V was cut by 4 bases and J by 7 bases, with 8 bases left in between. This CDR3 contains 11 residues. This CDR3 reads CASSESDEAFF. CDR3 nucleotides: TGCGCCAGCAGCGAATCCGATGAAGCTTTCTTT.

The V gene is TRBV20-1, the J gene TRBJ1-5, with D unresolved. Trimming removed 4 bases at V and 3 bases at J, with 13 bases between. Per the germline V gene, CDR1 is DFQATT and CDR2 is SNEGSKA (reference sequence). The CDR3 extends over 14 amino acids. CDR3 amino acids: CSAIRKGNNQPQHF. The CDR3 coding sequence is TGCAGTGCTATCAGGAAAGGCAACAATCAGCCCCAGCATTTT.

This clonotype was counted only a few times. V usage is TRBV12-3 or TRBV12-4 and J usage is TRBJ1-5, with unresolved D. The CDR3 spans 13 residues. V was trimmed by 8 bases and J by 6 bases, leaving 14 bases between them. In DNA form, the CDR3 reads TGTGCCAGCTCCGCATGGGGTCTTCAGCCCCAGCATTTT. It encodes CASSAWGLQPQHF.

V gene TRBV7-2 combines with J gene TRBJ1-1; D is unclear. V was cut by 1 base and J by 5 bases, with 11 bases left in between. The germline gives CDR1 SGHTA, CDR2 FQGNSA. The CDR3 runs to 14 residues. CDR3 protein: CASSLVPLQTEAFF. Written as DNA, the CDR3 is TGTGCCAGCAGCTTAGTCCCGTTGCAGACTGAAGCTTTCTTT.

V is TRBV15 and J is TRBJ1-2, with 10 positions matching TRBD1. The CDR3 contains 17 residues. CDR1 is LNHNV and CDR2 is YYDKDF in the germline V gene (reference sequence). Unmatched junction bases numbered 11, after V lost 3 bases and J lost 4 bases. CDR3 sequence (DNA): TGTGCCACCAGCAGCCCTACGTCCCGGGACAGGGGCTATGGCTACACCTTC. Translating it yields CATSSPTSRDRGYGYTF. The full variable domain, with the rest looked up from reference TRBV15 and TRBJ1-2, is DAMVIQNPRYQVTQFGKPVTLSCSQTLNHNVMYWYQQKSSQAPKLLFHYYDKDFNNEADTPDNFQSRRPNTSFCFLDIRSPGLGDTAMYLCATSSPTSRDRGYGYTFGSGTRLTVV.

The chain couples TRBV29-1 to TRBJ2-7; possibly TRBD2 for D (6 bases). CDR1 is SQVTM and CDR2 is ANQGSEA in the germline V gene. The CDR3 has 13 amino acids. The DNA of the CDR3 is TGCAACACCGGGACTCAGAGCTCCTACGAGCAGTACTTC. Encoded protein: CNTGTQSSYEQYF.

Concerning this clonotype: Sequence at one end of the junction differs from germline and may be a read error. V gene TRBV2 combines with J gene TRBJ1-5; D possibly corresponds to TRBD1 (5 bases). The CDR3 has 13 residues. Germline loops: CDR1 SNHLY, CDR2 FYNNEI. CDR3 region: CASSQNRLQPQHF. The CDR3, as DNA: TGCGCCAGCAGCCAAAACAGGTTGCAGCCCCAGCATTTT. The variable domain in full, completed from reference TRBV2 and TRBJ1-5, reads EPEVTQTPSHQVTQMGQEVILRCVPISNHLYFYWYRQILGQKVEFLVSFYNNEISEKSEIFDDQFSVERPDGSNFTLKIRSTKLEDSAMYFCASSQNRLQPQHFGDGTRLSIL.

This clonotype was detected ten times or more. The chain is built from TRBV15 and TRBJ1-5, with 10 bases aligning to TRBD1. The CDR3 spans 16 residues. Germline CDR1 and CDR2: LNHNV and YYDKDF (reference sequence). The V segment lost 1 base and the J segment 5 bases; nucleotides outside the gene matches: 5. Here the CDR3 DNA reads TGTGCCACCAGCAGAGTGTCGGACAGGGGGTATCAGCCCCAGCATTTT. It translates to CATSRVSDRGYQPQHF.

This chain joins TRBV7-9 and TRBJ1-2, with 8 bases lining up with TRBD1. This CDR3 has 14 amino acids. CDR1 is SEHNR and CDR2 is FQNEAQ in the germline V gene (reference sequence). Unmatched junction bases numbered 5, after V lost 5 bases and J lost 3 bases. CDR3 sequence reads: CASSGQGNDYGYTF. The CDR3 region has the DNA TGTGCCAGCAGCGGACAGGGTAACGACTATGGCTACACCTTC.

The chain carries TRBV7-2 and TRBJ1-5; D not resolved. The ends were cut back, 1 base at V and 7 bases at J, with 14 bases in the middle. Germline V gives CDR1 SGHTA, CDR2 FQGNSA. This CDR3 is 15 amino acids long. The CDR3 loop reads CASSLESGGHQPQHF. The CDR3 coding sequence is TGTGCCAGCAGCTTAGAGTCGGGAGGGCACCAGCCCCAGCATTTT.